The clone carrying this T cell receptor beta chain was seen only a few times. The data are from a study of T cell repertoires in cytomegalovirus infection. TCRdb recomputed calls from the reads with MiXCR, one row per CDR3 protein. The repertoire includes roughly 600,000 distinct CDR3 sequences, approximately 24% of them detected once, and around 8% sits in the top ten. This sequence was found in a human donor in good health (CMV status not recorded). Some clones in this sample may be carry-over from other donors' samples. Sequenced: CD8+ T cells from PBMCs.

The CDR3 DNA reads TGTGCTAGTGGTTTGGTTCTCCGGGACAGGGGCTCCAATGAGCAGTTCTTC. Its protein product is CASGLVLRDRGSNEQFF. The genes are TRBV12-5 and TRBJ2-1, with TRBD1 matching 10 bases. Germline CDR1 reads LGHNT; CDR2 reads FRNRAP. The CDR3 spans 17 residues. The V and J ends lost 0 bases and 6 bases, in that order; junction bases with no gene match: 8.